The T cell receptor (beta chain) under discussion was sequenced for a study of T-cell reconstitution after alpha-beta-depleted transplantation in children. Many counts were recorded for this clonotype. The germline V and J ends were trimmed by 6 bases and 0 bases, with 18 bases remaining between them. The CDR3 runs to 17 residues. Unique molecular identifiers were incorporated during preparation of the TCRbeta library. One entry per CDR3 protein, called by TCRdb with MiXCR from the PCR reads. There are hundreds of thousands of distinct CDR3 sequences in the sample; around 9.6% occur only once, and roughly 6.2% lies in the top ten.

The sample was PBMCs from the stem cell graft donor, taken from the stem cell graft. V gene TRBV12-3 or TRBV12-4 combines with J gene TRBJ1-5, with D possibly TRBD1 on 6 matching bases. This TCR derives from a human donor who donated a stem cell graft to a child with acute lymphoblastic leukemia. This CDR3 reads CASRPGAPGVSNQPQHF. The CDR3 region has the DNA TGTGCCAGCAGGCCCGGGGCACCAGGGGTTAGCAATCAGCCCCAGCATTTT.